The present T cell receptor (beta chain) was sequenced within a study of cytomegalovirus exposure and HLA in healthy donors. The V gene lost 5 bases and the J gene lost 0 bases, with 19 bases spanning the gap. In germline, CDR1 is SGHVS, CDR2 FNYEAQ. This CDR3 has 17 residues. This PCR relied on a set of 60 Vbeta primers and 13 Jbeta primers. Assay: immunoSEQ multiplex PCR; the TCRdb copy retains only in-frame clones and omits some. The data hold some 99,000 clones, with roughly three quarters observed a single time. The rearrangement links TRBV7-6 to TRBJ2-5; D is unresolved. The sample taken for sequencing was PBMCs. This TCR came from a female donor in good health and CMV-seronegative. CDR3 in amino acids: CASSQSIARIHQETQYF. The CDR3, as DNA: TGTGCCAGCAGCCAGTCGATCGCCAGAATACACCAAGAGACCCAGTACTTC.